What follows is one TCR beta chain and its context. In this sample, this clonotype turned up many times. Its binding antigen is unknown. No per-base quality is available; no much larger clone lies one base away. TCR beta CDR3 regions were amplified from RNA transcripts. For the first round of RT-PCR on the TCR CDR3, the HTBI primer set was used together with the Qiagen OneStep RT-PCR kit. A second multiplex PCR round built the libraries, followed by size selection and purification. Paired-end sequencing of the libraries was performed with 100 bp reads on an Illumina HiSeq2000. The source study handled its data this way. SOAPnuke was used to process the raw data, removing reads that contained adapters or uncalled bases, had a mean Phred below 15, or lacked an exact match to the constant primer or identifier. COPE v1.2.5 was used to merge high-quality paired reads, and clonotypes were defined as unique nucleotide sequences. MiTCR v1.1 was used to align the clonotypes against IMGT TRBV, TRBD and TRBJ reference segments. The analysis was restricted to V-J combinations with a frequency above 0.0001, which together covered 99% to 99.2% of the repertoires. A TCS score was defined as the ratio between F50 (clonal expansion) and ExV (chaos), using BLOSUM62-based TCRdist between CDR3 peptides within each V-J. Welch's t-statistics and random forest reduced around 510 V-J features to roughly 13, which were used in a naive Bayes classifier (R e1071). TCRdb took the public reads, trimmed them with fastp at Q25, ran MiXCR for clone calling and kept in-frame beta chains. Rows matching on CDR3 protein sequence are summarized as one entry with the most common DNA and genes. These V and J calls rely on TCRdb rather than the paper's analysis. The sample table shows around 400,000 distinct CDR3 sequences, and roughly 15% are seen once. Roughly a fifth of the sample belongs to the ten largest clones.

This sample was included in a study of T cells in Graves' hyperthyroidism and ophthalmopathy (dated by TCRdb to between 2017 and 2020). Describing the broader study: Peripheral blood was sampled at the time of initial diagnosis, prior to any treatment. The 85 to 100 discovery patients were divided at random into training and test sets in a 7:3 ratio. Prospective prediction of ophthalmopathy was tested in an independent validation cohort of 18 to 20 hyperthyroidism patients and 15 to 17 patients who later progressed to ophthalmopathy. In several Graves' hyperthyroidism patients, the study also compared T-cell repertoires from thyroid tissue with T-cell repertoires from blood. The paper reports TCR Vbeta CDR3 sequencing of approximately 140 peripheral blood samples: 40 or so ophthalmopathy, under 80 hyperthyroidism and roughly 17 progressor patients. After blood sampling, hyperthyroidism patients were treated with methimazole at a starting dose of 30 mg daily, and ophthalmopathy patients were treated with high-dose intravenous methylprednisolone. To identify TCR V-J signatures that set the groups apart, the researchers used a discovery cohort of 100 patients, made up of 43 with Graves' ophthalmopathy and about 60 with stable Graves' hyperthyroidism.

Here V drops 3 bases and J drops 3 bases, and the junction holds 16 bases not matched to any gene. CDR1 and CDR2 are drawn from the germline V gene: SNHLY, FYNNEI. The CDR3 covers 19 residues, taking in both the cysteine and the phenylalanine. Of all the DNA, just the CDR3 is kept, 57 bases in frame from base 1. Here is what the overall study found, with its caveats: During validation, the model predicted progression to ophthalmopathy a median of about 5.9 months ahead of onset, with roughly 65% sensitivity and around 73% specificity. No statistical method was used to set the sample size in advance, and investigators knew the group allocation. A 13 V-J signature model separated ophthalmopathy from stable hyperthyroidism, with nearly 90% sensitivity and just under 84% specificity in cross-validation and 80%/75% in testing. Blood samples also contained most of the expanded thyroid clonotypes (frequency above 0.001), which suggests that blood repertoires may reflect thyroid immune responses.

Moderately to severely active disease, a Clinical Activity Score of at least 3, a NOSPECS grade of at least 4, and a duration under 3 months were present in ophthalmopathy patients. Any patient with an uncontrolled infection, another autoimmune disease, pregnancy or lactation was excluded. Diagnoses relied on clinical symptoms, serum thyroxine and TRAb, thyroid ultrasound and orbital computed tomography. PBMCs were isolated from about 10 ml of fresh peripheral blood by Ficoll-Paque density gradient centrifugation. Total RNA was extracted with Trizol reagent, and quality was checked on an Agilent 2100 Bioanalyzer.

The TCR comes from a woman aged 55-69 years with Graves' ophthalmopathy. The material sequenced was blood. The rearranged chain carries TRBV2 and TRBJ2-7; 11 bases in between match TRBD2. In nucleotides, the sequence is TGTGCCAGCAGTGAGTCACTAGCGGGAGAGTTCACATATTTCTACGAGCAGTACTTC. Translated, this is CASSESLAGEFTYFYEQYF.